Shown below are 6 T cell receptor beta chains from a single sample sequenced in a study of vaccination and CD4 T cells after COVID-19. This sample's treatment: roughly ten-day PBMC culture with coronavirus spike peptide pools or control peptides (ViraFEST assay). These receptors lack a known antigen. The Oncomine TCR Beta short-read assay was applied to DNA of cultured CD4+ T cells. TCRdb re-called the PCR reads with MiXCR, one entry per CDR3 protein. The sample consists of about 15,000 distinct CDR3 sequences, around 46% of them appearing once. The input for sequencing was CD4+ T cells from blood, cultured in vitro, taken before SARS-CoV-2 vaccination. These receptors originate from a human donor who had recovered from COVID-19.

The table lists this clonotype with a few counts. The V and J genes are TRBV10-3 and TRBJ1-6; 12 bases are shared with TRBD1. The CDR3 length is 15 residues. The ends lost 7 bases at V and 8 bases at J; junction bases unmatched: 6. Germline CDR1 ENHRY, CDR2 SYGVKD. The chain's CDR3 is CAITSGQGADSPLHF. CDR3 DNA: TGTGCCATCACTTCGGGACAGGGGGCTGATTCACCCCTCCACTTT.

This chain connects TRBV28 to TRBJ1-1; TRBD1 might be the D (5 bases). CDR3 length equals 14 residues. The germline V and J ends were trimmed by 3 bases and 4 bases, with 12 bases remaining between them. Germline CDR1 and CDR2: MDHEN and SYDVKM. The CDR3 spells CASSLGRRGTEAFF. The CDR3 DNA follows: TGTGCCAGCAGTTTGGGACGACGTGGCACTGAAGCTTTCTTT.

This clonotype was observed a few times. The genes are TRBV6-1 and TRBJ1-2, with D uncertain. Germline CDR1 reads MNHNS; CDR2 reads SASEGT. This CDR3 is 15 amino acids long. The V and J ends lost 6 bases and 0 bases respectively, with 14 bases between them. The DNA of the CDR3 is TGTGCCAGCAGACAACCGGGATCTACTAACTATGGCTACACCTTC. This sequence encodes CASRQPGSTNYGYTF.

V is TRBV15 and J is TRBJ2-1, with D unresolved. The CDR3 loop spans 16 amino acids. Germline V CDR1 and CDR2: LNHNV, YYDKDF (reference sequence). V was pared by 1 base and J by 6 bases, with 16 bases between. This CDR3 is CATSRGFLPEPNEQFF. The CDR3 bases are TGTGCCACCAGCAGAGGCTTTCTACCGGAACCCAATGAGCAGTTCTTC.

The chain employs TRBV6-2 or TRBV6-3 and TRBJ2-2, with D possibly matching TRBD1 (6 bases). Germline assignment: CDR1 MNHEY and CDR2 SVGEGT. This CDR3 has 13 residues. Trimming cost V 5 bases and J 3 bases, with 7 bases left between them. The CDR3 DNA is TGTGCCAGCAGTGGACAGTACACCGGGGAGCTGTTTTTT. Amino acids: CASSGQYTGELFF.

Note on this clonotype: The junction departs from germline at one end; a sequencing error may be responsible. The chain has TRBV7-3 and TRBJ1-1; no reliable D call. Germline-derived CDR1 and CDR2 are SGHTA and FQGTGA. The length of the CDR3 is 13 residues. DNA for the CDR3: TGTGCCAGCAGCTTAGGCCTGAAAACTGAAGCTTTCTTT. It specifies CASSLGLKTEAFF.